These T cell receptor beta chains were read from a single sample in a study of CD8 T cells in Susac syndrome. MiXCR, run by TCRdb on the immunoSEQ multiplex PCR reads, gives a single entry per CDR3 protein. The profile shows approximately 190,000 distinct CDR3 sequences, 95% of them singletons. Sequenced sample: CD8+ T cells from PBMCs. Every receptor here comes from a human donor with Susac syndrome. CDR3s leave out the opening cysteine and the closing phenylalanine or tryptophan. Rows may omit the clone size; those that give it use once, few, many or a size class.

once	TRBJ2-1	TRBV18	ASSPATVRNEQF
.	TRBJ2-7	TRBV12-3/TRBV12-4	ASSQPGLVNEQY
.	TRBJ1-5	TRBV28	ASSHPTDYYRVGVSNQPQH
.	TRBJ2-1	TRBV5-6	ASSARLAGVREQF
.	TRBJ2-3	TRBV5-1	ASSLELAGTDTQY
.	TRBJ2-7	TRBV5-6	ASSLAAEQY
.	TRBJ2-7	TRBV7-9	ASAEENGEQY
.	TRBJ1-3	TRBV7-3	ASSLTGGGNTIY
.	TRBJ2-7	TRBV4-1	ASSQGGDEQY
.	TRBJ2-7	TRBV9	ASSVDARASYEQY
.	TRBJ1-2	TRBV2	ASSEGQGANYGYT
.	TRBJ2-1	TRBV9	ASSVTSGSAPSEQF
.	TRBJ2-2	TRBV15	ATSREVVVKTGELF
.	TRBJ2-3	TRBV28	ASSLHSGRFADTQY
.	TRBJ2-1	TRBV6-1	ASSELAGGSYNEQF
.	TRBJ2-1	TRBV7-6	ASSLQGLAERPQF
.	TRBJ2-7	TRBV11-2	ASSLEIGNEQY
.	TRBJ2-7	TRBV5-1	ASSVSGTGYEQY
.	TRBJ2-5	TRBV20-1	SANKGLGETQY
.	TRBJ2-7	TRBV5-6	ASRFSGGLSYEQY
.	TRBJ2-3	TRBV20-1	SATPQDSQDTQY
.	TRBJ2-7	TRBV6-1	ASSGIQGYEQY
.	TRBJ1-5	TRBV29-1	SGGPGLGQPQH
.	TRBJ1-1	TRBV7-9	ASSRGGTLGAEAF
.	TRBJ1-2	TRBV27	ASSVRGENYGYT
.	TRBJ1-5	TRBV4-2	ASSQAPREGNQPQH
.	TRBJ2-7	TRBV5-8	ASSSSLELSYEQY
.	TRBJ1-3	TRBV29-1	SVAGTGGLSGNTIY
.	TRBJ2-7	TRBV6-5	ASSRQTSGWDEQY
.	TRBJ2-7	TRBV7-9	ASSPTGGSVEQY
.	TRBJ2-4	TRBV11-2	ASSPYPGATAKNIQY
.	TRBJ2-7	TRBV4-2	ASSPGTSGPISYEQY
.	TRBJ2-7	TRBV27	ASSSGGNYEQY
.	TRBJ1-2	TRBV18	ASSLGTATNYGYT
.	TRBJ2-4	TRBV2	ASSEGYEGAKNIQY
.	TRBJ2-3	TRBV27	ASSLQPEFQRGDTDTQY
.	TRBJ2-4	TRBV4-2	ASSQDVAGGPQNIQY
.	TRBJ1-1	TRBV20-1	SARDGQMNTEAF
few	TRBJ2-5	TRBV7-9	ASSPGAAQETQY
.	TRBJ2-7	TRBV4-1	ASSQGPTGGIYEQY
.	TRBJ1-3	TRBV11-2	ATISTGTGSGNTIY
.	TRBJ1-2	TRBV29-1	SVVTGNYGYT
.	TRBJ2-2	TRBV10-3	AAQQGYGGELF
.	TRBJ1-6	TRBV20-1	SARDRANNSPLH
.	TRBJ2-7	TRBV4-2	ASSQTGTGDYEQY
.	TRBJ1-1	TRBV30	AWSVHGSTEAF
.	TRBJ2-7	TRBV30	AWSRGRTYEQY
.	TRBJ2-2	TRBV11-2	ASNHFELSTGELF
.	TRBJ1-2	TRBV30	AWSVSRNYGYT
.	TRBJ1-2	TRBV30	AWNVHWGPNYGYT
.	TRBJ2-7	TRBV4-1	ASSQAEGGTGATYEQY
once	TRBJ2-3	TRBV7-2	ASSLHLASGADTQY
.	TRBJ2-3	TRBV30	AWSVRGGTDTQY